Listed below are T cell receptor beta chains from one sample, sequenced in a study of human T cells and chemical hapten exposure. Via MiXCR, TCRdb re-called the RACE reads, giving one row per CDR3 protein. The sample holds about 120,000 distinct CDR3 sequences, roughly 15% seen once. This sample comprised whole blood, obtained in connection with sensitization to the hapten diphenylcyclopropenone (DPC). These receptors came from a man aged 18 to 29 with alopecia areata. Some clones in this sample may be carry-over from other donors' samples. The CDR3 runs from the conserved cysteine through the conserved F or W. D genes are given only for firm matches. Only part of the rows carry a size: once, few, many, or a class if the clone is expanded.

v_gene	abundance	d_gene	j_gene	CDR3aa	CDR3nt
TRBV7-8	many	TRBD2	TRBJ2-1	CASSLTGGPHEQFF	TGTGCCAGCAGCTTAACGGGGGGGCCGCATGAGCAGTTCTTC
TRBV20-1	.	.	TRBJ2-3	CSASPIVGDTQYF	TGCAGTGCTAGTCCGATTGTGGGAGATACGCAGTATTTT
TRBV15	few	.	TRBJ2-1	CATSSSSEQFF	TGTGCCACCAGCTCATCAAGCGAGCAGTTCTTC
TRBV11-1	.	.	TRBJ1-1	CASSPLSEAFF	TGTGCCAGCAGCCCGCTAAGCGAAGCTTTCTTT
TRBV6-6	.	TRBD1	TRBJ1-6	CASSFGTASSPLHF	TGTGCCAGCAGTTTTGGGACAGCGAGTTCACCCCTCCACTTT
TRBV3-1	few	.	TRBJ1-5	CASSPLGSNQPQHF	TGTGCCAGCAGCCCCCTGGGGAGCAATCAGCCCCAGCATTTT
TRBV7-2	many	.	TRBJ2-7	CASSYGRKTYEQYF	TGTGCCAGCAGCTACGGACGGAAGACCTACGAGCAGTACTTC
TRBV6-2/TRBV6-3	.	.	TRBJ2-3	CASSYPGAPASTDTQYF	TGTGCCAGCAGTTACCCAGGAGCCCCAGCTAGCACAGATACGCAGTATTTT
TRBV2	few	.	TRBJ2-7	CASSGAAKYEQYF	TGTGCCAGCAGTGGGGCCGCGAAGTACGAGCAGTACTTC
TRBV12-3/TRBV12-4	.	TRBD2	TRBJ2-5	CASSLIAGAETQYF	TGTGCCAGCAGTTTAATAGCGGGGGCAGAGACCCAGTACTTC
TRBV2	few	TRBD1	TRBJ1-6	CASSSRGQGSAPLHF	TGTGCCAGCAGTTCTCGGGGACAGGGTTCGGCACCCCTCCACTTT
TRBV12-3/TRBV12-4	.	TRBD2	TRBJ2-3	CASIPASGGVTDTQYF	TGTGCCAGCATCCCGGCTAGCGGGGGGGTCACAGATACGCAGTATTTT
TRBV9	.	.	TRBJ2-2	CASTANTGELFF	TGTGCCAGCACCGCGAACACCGGGGAGCTGTTTTTT
TRBV10-3	many	TRBD1	TRBJ2-2	CAIKGQENTGELFF	TGTGCCATCAAGGGACAGGAGAACACCGGGGAGCTGTTTTTT
TRBV21-1	few	.	TRBJ1-3	CASSKGRASGNTIYF	TGTGCCAGCAGCAAGGGACGGGCCTCTGGAAACACCATATATTTT
TRBV11-3	few	.	TRBJ2-1	CASSFGGGGASYNEQFF	TGTGCCAGCAGCTTCGGAGGAGGGGGCGCTTCCTACAATGAGCAGTTCTTC
TRBV5-6	.	.	TRBJ2-3	CASSWGRGRESNTQYF	TGTGCCAGCAGCTGGGGACGGGGGCGCGAATCTAATACGCAGTATTTT
TRBV4-3	few	TRBD1	TRBJ1-6	CASSQSSRGLPYNSPLHF	TGCGCCAGCAGCCAATCAAGCAGGGGGCTCCCCTATAATTCACCCCTCCACTTT
TRBV6-2/TRBV6-3	.	TRBD2	TRBJ2-2	CASSYFSGTSAGELFF	TGTGCCAGCAGTTACTTCTCCGGGACTAGCGCCGGGGAGCTGTTTTTT
TRBV7-8	few	TRBD2	TRBJ2-5	CASSLFGTSEETQYF	TGTGCCAGCAGCTTATTCGGGACTAGCGAAGAGACCCAGTACTTC
TRBV29-1	.	.	TRBJ1-1	CSVEAGGPEAFF	TGCAGCGTTGAGGCAGGCGGTCCGGAAGCTTTCTTT
TRBV2	.	TRBD1	TRBJ1-1	CASSWDRGRLNTEAFF	TGTGCCAGCAGTTGGGACAGAGGAAGATTGAACACTGAAGCTTTCTTT
TRBV6-2/TRBV6-3	few	.	TRBJ1-5	CASSNGAAQHF	TGTGCCAGCAGCAACGGGGCGGCCCAGCATTTT
TRBV7-2	.	.	TRBJ2-7	CASSLNPISGAYEQYF	TGTGCCAGCAGCTTAAACCCCATTAGCGGAGCCTACGAGCAGTACTTC
TRBV4-3	.	.	TRBJ2-3	CASSQESRVRRSTDTQYF	TGCGCCAGCAGCCAAGAAAGTAGGGTAAGGAGGAGCACAGATACGCAGTATTTT
TRBV29-1	once	TRBD1	TRBJ2-3	CSVRTGGDTQYF	TGCAGCGTTAGAACAGGGGGAGATACGCAGTATTTT
TRBV7-6	many	TRBD1	TRBJ2-2	CASSLGAGGARTGELFF	TGTGCCAGCAGCTTAGGCGCAGGGGGCGCGAGGACCGGGGAGCTGTTTTTT
TRBV29-1	.	.	TRBJ1-1	CSVDARNTEAFF	TGCAGCGTTGACGCGAGGAACACTGAAGCTTTCTTT
TRBV27	.	.	TRBJ1-2	CASSPPGNNYGYTF	TGTGCCAGCAGCCCTCCAGGGAACAACTATGGCTACACCTTC
TRBV6-5	.	.	TRBJ2-1	CASSYAQTGYNEQFF	TGTGCCAGCAGTTACGCCCAGACGGGATACAATGAGCAGTTCTTC
TRBV6-6	few	TRBD2	TRBJ2-1	CASRDRLAGGLNNEQFF	TGTGCCAGCAGAGATCGACTAGCGGGGGGGTTGAACAATGAGCAGTTCTTC
TRBV4-1	.	.	TRBJ2-1	CASIEGDEQFF	TGCGCCAGCATAGAAGGAGATGAGCAGTTCTTC
TRBV20-1	.	TRBD1	TRBJ1-5	CSAWTGDYSNQPQHF	TGCAGTGCTTGGACAGGGGACTATAGCAATCAGCCCCAGCATTTT
TRBV28	few	.	TRBJ2-7	CASSPRQDEQYF	TGTGCCAGCAGTCCTCGACAGGACGAGCAGTACTTC
TRBV12-3/TRBV12-4	few	.	TRBJ2-1	CATGAPGRQFF	TGTGCCACCGGGGCGCCGGGACGGCAGTTCTTC
TRBV10-2	.	TRBD1	TRBJ1-5	CASSVGTGEYFQPQHF	TGCGCCAGCAGTGTAGGGACAGGGGAGTATTTTCAGCCCCAGCATTTT
TRBV11-2	few	.	TRBJ2-3	CASSYSGGGLPDTQYF	TGTGCCAGCAGCTACTCGGGAGGGGGCCTCCCAGATACGCAGTATTTT
TRBV5-6	few	TRBD2	TRBJ2-7	CASSHGIGLAARREQYF	TGTGCCAGCAGCCATGGGATCGGACTAGCGGCCCGACGGGAGCAGTACTTC
TRBV6-4	.	.	TRBJ2-2	CASSDSSRGETGELFF	TGTGCCAGCAGTGACTCGTCCAGGGGGGAGACCGGGGAGCTGTTTTTT
TRBV29-1	few	TRBD1	TRBJ2-7	CSVEDRGPNEQYF	TGCAGCGTGGAAGACAGGGGGCCCAACGAGCAGTACTTC
TRBV2	few	TRBD1	TRBJ2-1	CASSEGGGLEQFF	TGTGCCAGCAGTGAAGGAGGGGGCCTTGAGCAGTTCTTC
TRBV5-1	.	.	TRBJ2-3	CASSPGGRTDTQYF	TGCGCCAGCAGCCCCGGGGGGCGCACAGATACGCAGTATTTT
TRBV20-1	.	.	TRBJ1-3	CSAPDRLGNTIYF	TGCAGTGCTCCAGACAGACTCGGAAACACCATATATTTT
TRBV20-1	.	TRBD1	TRBJ1-6	CSARTGGFSPLHF	TGCAGTGCGAGGACAGGGGGCTTCTCACCCCTCCACTTT
TRBV11-3	few	.	TRBJ2-1	CASSSRDLLGNEQFF	TGTGCCAGCAGCTCCCGGGACCTATTAGGGAATGAGCAGTTCTTC
TRBV27	.	.	TRBJ2-5	CASSLVGFETQYF	TGTGCCAGCAGTTTAGTCGGTTTCGAGACCCAGTACTTC